The source of this TCR beta chain is a study of blood T cell repertoires in COVID-19 (dated by TCRdb to 2018 to 2020). Some background on the complete study: The collaborator samples originated in the United States, Italy and Spain and spanned the acute and convalescent phases of COVID-19. Where available, HLA class I and class II types were obtained from metadata supplied by the sample provider rather than from assay-based typing. The samples were drawn from two sources: the first 160 participants of the ongoing ImmuneRACE study, and 950 to 1,500 subjects contributed by 6 global collaborators. The repertoires were released in a freely available public database meant as a resource for research on the immune response to SARS-CoV-2. Deeply sampled blood TCRbeta repertoires from subjects exposed to, actively infected with, or recovered from COVID-19 were included in the dataset. Nearly every sample came with metadata listing a de-identified subject ID, COVID-19 status, age in years and sex. The material from the prospective study consisted of cDNA or gDNA derived from T cells, B-cell-depleted T cells, or PBMCs. Results the study describes overall, beyond this receptor: The quantity of clinical and demographic metadata differed by source and by participant and was supplied without curation.

Concerning this clone: Its antigen is currently not known. No much larger clonotype is one base removed from it; base qualities were not supplied.

The immunoSEQ Assay, a bias-controlled multiplex PCR, was used to amplify TCRbeta CDR3 regions from genomic DNA. In the paper's pipeline: Nucleated cell counts per sample were estimated from amplification of reference gene primers within the assay. To quantify the absolute abundance of each unique TCRbeta CDR3 rearrangement, sequence reads were collapsed and filtered. For each sample, productive Simpson clonality was calculated as the square root of Simpson's diversity index across productive rearrangements. Drawn from immuneACCESS, this table holds only the in-frame rearrangements with V and J called that TCRdb kept. Clones are partly lost; checked studies trace under half to an unresolved V gene and leave the rest unexplained. V and J calls and clone size follow that table, whereas D and trimming were derived from the DNA. The sample table shows roughly 250,000 clones, and around nine tenths are seen once. The top ten clonotypes cover under 2.5% of the sample.

In the prospective study, participants were about 18 to 100 years old, resided in about two dozen geographic areas of the United States, and were enrolled through a virtual design. In the prospective study, cohorts were assigned on the basis of participant-reported clinical history obtained from a screening survey and a study questionnaire. Recovered participants in ImmuneRACE Cohort 3 were defined as having two consecutive negative NP/OP PCR tests, clearance from a healthcare professional, or resolution of symptoms. In the prospective study, mobile phlebotomists collected whole blood, serum and a nasopharyngeal or oropharyngeal swab from each participant. Over a 2-month period, participants in the prospective study had the option of providing additional blood draws and questionnaires. Before DNA extraction, prospective study blood samples were shipped either frozen or at room temperature. From the germline V gene, CDR1 is MDHEN and CDR2 is SYDVKM. Trimming costs V 5 bases and J 9 bases, and their ends lie 22 bases apart. The CDR3 starts with the cysteine, ends with the phenylalanine, and has 15 residues. Of the read, only the CDR3 DNA is kept; its 45 bases are in frame from base 1.

The clonotype comes from a woman under 30 who had recovered from COVID-19. Material: PBMCs or T cells enriched from blood (not recorded which). The chain uses TRBV28 and TRBJ1-1; no D gene call is confident. The sequenced DNA: TGTGCCAGCAGTCCCCTCACCGGATCTTCAGGCAAAGCTTTCTTT. The translation is CASSPLTGSSGKAFF.